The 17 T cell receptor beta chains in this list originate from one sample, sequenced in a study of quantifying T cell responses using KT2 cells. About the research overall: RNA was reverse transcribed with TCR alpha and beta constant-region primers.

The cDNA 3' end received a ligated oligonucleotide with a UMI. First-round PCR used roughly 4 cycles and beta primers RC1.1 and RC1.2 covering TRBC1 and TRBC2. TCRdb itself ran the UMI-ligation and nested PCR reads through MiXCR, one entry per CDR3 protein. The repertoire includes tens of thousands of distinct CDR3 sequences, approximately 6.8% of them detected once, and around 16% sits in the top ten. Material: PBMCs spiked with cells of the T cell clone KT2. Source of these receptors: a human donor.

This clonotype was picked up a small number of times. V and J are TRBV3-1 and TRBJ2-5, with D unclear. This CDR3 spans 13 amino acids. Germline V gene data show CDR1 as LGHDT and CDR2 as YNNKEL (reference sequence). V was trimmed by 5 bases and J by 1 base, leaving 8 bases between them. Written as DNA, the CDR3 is TGTGCCAGCAGCGACCCCCCCCAAGAGACCCAGTACTTC. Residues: CASSDPPQETQYF.

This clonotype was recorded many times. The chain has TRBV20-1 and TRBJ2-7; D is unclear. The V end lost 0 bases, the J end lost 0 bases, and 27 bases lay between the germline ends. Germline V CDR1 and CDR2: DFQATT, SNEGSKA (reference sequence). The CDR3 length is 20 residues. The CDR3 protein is CSARDYRAQLMVAGSYEQYF. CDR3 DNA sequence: TGCAGTGCTAGAGACTACCGGGCCCAGTTAATGGTGGCCGGCTCCTACGAGCAGTACTTC.

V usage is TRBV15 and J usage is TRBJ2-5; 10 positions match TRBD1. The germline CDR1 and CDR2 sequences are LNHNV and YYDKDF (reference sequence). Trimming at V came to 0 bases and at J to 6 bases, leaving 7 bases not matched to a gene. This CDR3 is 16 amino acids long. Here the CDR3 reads CATSRDGTGVLKTQYF. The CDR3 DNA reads TGTGCCACCAGCAGAGATGGGACAGGGGTTTTAAAGACCCAGTACTTC.

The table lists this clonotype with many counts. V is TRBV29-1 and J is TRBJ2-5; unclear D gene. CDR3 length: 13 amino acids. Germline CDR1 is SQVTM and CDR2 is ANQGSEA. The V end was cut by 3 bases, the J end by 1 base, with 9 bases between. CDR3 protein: CSVDISSQETQYF. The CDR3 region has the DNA TGCAGCGTTGATATTAGCTCCCAAGAGACCCAGTACTTC.

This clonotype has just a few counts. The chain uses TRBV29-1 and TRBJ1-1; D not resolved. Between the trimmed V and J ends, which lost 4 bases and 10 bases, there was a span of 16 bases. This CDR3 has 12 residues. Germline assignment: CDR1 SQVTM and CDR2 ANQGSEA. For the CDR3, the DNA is TGCAGCGTTGTAGTGGAAGGGCCTGGAGCTTTCTTT. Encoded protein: CSVVVEGPGAFF.

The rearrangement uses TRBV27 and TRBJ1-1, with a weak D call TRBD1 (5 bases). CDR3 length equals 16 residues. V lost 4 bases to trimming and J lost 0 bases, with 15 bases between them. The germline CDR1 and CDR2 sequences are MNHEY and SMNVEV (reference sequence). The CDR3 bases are TGTGCCAGCAGTTCTCTGGGACGGATGCTGAACACTGAAGCTTTCTTT. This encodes CASSSLGRMLNTEAFF.

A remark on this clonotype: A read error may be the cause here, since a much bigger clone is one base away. In nucleotides, the CDR3 is TGTGCCAGCAGTTCGTATAGCCCCCGCGGCATATATTTT. Protein product: CASSSYSPRGIYF. The gene calls are TRBV6-5 and TRBJ1-3; D ambiguous. Germline CDR1 is MNHEY and CDR2 is SVGAGI. Trimming cost V 4 bases and J 12 bases, with 16 bases left between them. CDR3 length: 13 amino acids.

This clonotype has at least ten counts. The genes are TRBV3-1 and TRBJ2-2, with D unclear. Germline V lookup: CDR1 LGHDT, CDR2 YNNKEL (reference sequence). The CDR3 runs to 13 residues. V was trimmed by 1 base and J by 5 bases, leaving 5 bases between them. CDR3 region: CASSQGLTGELFF. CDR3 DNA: TGTGCCAGCAGCCAAGGGCTTACCGGGGAGCTGTTTTTT.

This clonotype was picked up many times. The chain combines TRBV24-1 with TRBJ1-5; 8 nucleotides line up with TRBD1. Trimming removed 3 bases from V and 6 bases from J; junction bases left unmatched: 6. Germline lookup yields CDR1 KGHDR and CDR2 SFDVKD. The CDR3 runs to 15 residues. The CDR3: CATSDARTGPQPQHF. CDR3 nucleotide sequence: TGTGCCACCAGTGATGCAAGGACAGGGCCTCAGCCCCAGCATTTT.

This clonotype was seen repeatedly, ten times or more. The CDR3 region has the DNA TGTGCCAGCAGATTACAGCTAGCGGGAGGCCTCTACAATGAGCAGTTCTTC. Its protein product is CASRLQLAGGLYNEQFF. This chain connects TRBV6-2 or TRBV6-3 to TRBJ2-1; TRBD2 matches 11 bases. The J segment lost 3 bases and the V segment lost 6 bases, leaving 10 bases of the junction unmatched. This CDR3 contains 17 residues. CDR1 is MNHEY, CDR2 SVGEGT, per germline.

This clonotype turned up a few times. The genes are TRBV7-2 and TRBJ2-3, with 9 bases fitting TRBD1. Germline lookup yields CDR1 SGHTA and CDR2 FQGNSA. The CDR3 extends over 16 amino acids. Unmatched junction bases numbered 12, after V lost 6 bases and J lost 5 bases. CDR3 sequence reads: CASSGRFGTGRDTQYF. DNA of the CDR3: TGTGCCAGCAGTGGGAGATTCGGGACAGGGCGAGATACGCAGTATTTT.

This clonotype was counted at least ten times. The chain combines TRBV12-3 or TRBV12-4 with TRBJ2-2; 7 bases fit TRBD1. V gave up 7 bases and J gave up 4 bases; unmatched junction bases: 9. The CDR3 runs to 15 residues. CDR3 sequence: CASKGQGVGTGELFF. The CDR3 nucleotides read TGTGCCAGCAAGGGGCAGGGGGTAGGCACCGGGGAGCTGTTTTTT.

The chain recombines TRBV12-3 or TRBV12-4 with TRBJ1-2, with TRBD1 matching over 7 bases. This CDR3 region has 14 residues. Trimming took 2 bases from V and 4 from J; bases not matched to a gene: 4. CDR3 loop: CASSLTRGTYGYTF. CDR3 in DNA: TGTGCCAGCAGTTTAACCAGGGGGACCTATGGCTACACCTTC.

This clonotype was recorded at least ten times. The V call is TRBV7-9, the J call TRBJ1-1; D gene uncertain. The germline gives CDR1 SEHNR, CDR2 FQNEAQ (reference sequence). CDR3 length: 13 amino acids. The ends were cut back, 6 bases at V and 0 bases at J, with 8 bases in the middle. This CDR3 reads CASRKEMNTEAFF. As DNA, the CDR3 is TGTGCCAGCAGGAAGGAAATGAACACTGAAGCTTTCTTT.

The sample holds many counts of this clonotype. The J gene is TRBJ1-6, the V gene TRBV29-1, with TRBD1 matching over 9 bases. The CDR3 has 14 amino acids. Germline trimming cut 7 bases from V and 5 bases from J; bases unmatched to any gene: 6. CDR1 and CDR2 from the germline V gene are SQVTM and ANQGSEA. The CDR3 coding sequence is TGCAGCGCTTCGGACAGGGGTAATAATTCACCCCTCCACTTT. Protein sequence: CSASDRGNNSPLHF.

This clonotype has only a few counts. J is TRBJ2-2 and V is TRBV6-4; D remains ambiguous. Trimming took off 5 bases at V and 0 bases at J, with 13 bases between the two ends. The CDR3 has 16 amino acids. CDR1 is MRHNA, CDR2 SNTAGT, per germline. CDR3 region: CASSIDGVTNTGELFF. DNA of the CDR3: TGTGCCAGCAGTATTGATGGCGTAACGAACACCGGGGAGCTGTTTTTT.

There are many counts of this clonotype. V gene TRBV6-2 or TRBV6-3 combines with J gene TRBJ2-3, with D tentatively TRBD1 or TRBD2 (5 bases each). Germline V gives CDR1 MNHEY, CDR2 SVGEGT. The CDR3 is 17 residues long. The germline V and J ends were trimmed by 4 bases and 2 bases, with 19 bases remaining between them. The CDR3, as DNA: TGTGCCAGCAGTTTCTCCGGGACCACACGATTCACAGATACGCAGTATTTT. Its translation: CASSFSGTTRFTDTQYF.